This entry is about one T cell receptor (beta chain). A single record per CDR3 protein comes from TCRdb applying MiXCR to the 5' RACE reads. The sample consists of 55,000 or so distinct CDR3 sequences, 11% of them appearing once. The sample is drawn from a study of early T cells in non-severe SARS-CoV-2 infection. Sequencing input: whole blood. The source is an adult who was a healthcare worker with PCR-confirmed SARS-CoV-2 infection or an uninfected control (not recorded which).

The CDR3 nucleotides are TGTGCCAGCAGCCCGGCGGGAGTCGGGGAGCTGTTTTTT. This codes for CASSPAGVGELFF. The chain joins TRBV5-4 to TRBJ2-2; 7 nucleotides align to TRBD2. CDR1 is SGHNT, CDR2 YYREEE, per germline (reference sequence). The CDR3 covers 13 residues. V shed 4 bases and J 7 bases; nucleotides not matched to a gene: 4.